The 24 T cell receptor beta chains below come from one sample, sequenced in a study of blood T cell repertoires in COVID-19. The method was immunoSEQ multiplex PCR; TCRdb's version includes in-frame clones alone and lacks a portion of them. The sample holds roughly 230,000 clones; over 70% are singletons and the top ten take 25% to 35%. Sequenced: peripheral blood. These receptors were obtained from a man in his forties with acute or convalescent COVID-19.

This clone was seen more than once but under ten times. This rearrangement joins TRBV24-1 to TRBJ2-3; possibly TRBD2 for D (5 bases). Trimming took off 9 bases at V and 2 bases at J, with 14 bases between the two ends. Germline loops: CDR1 KGHDR, CDR2 SFDVKD. The CDR3 is 14 residues long. This CDR3 reads CATAQSGVTDTQYF. The CDR3 region has the DNA TGTGCCACCGCTCAGAGCGGTGTCACAGATACGCAGTATTTT.

The chain links TRBV19 to TRBJ2-3; D gene ambiguous. V lost 4 bases, J lost 2 bases, and 10 bases lay in between. The CDR3 covers 14 residues. CDR1 and CDR2 (germline): LNHDA, SQIVND (reference sequence). This CDR3 reads CASSRFQFTDTQYF. The DNA for the CDR3 is TGTGCCAGTAGTAGATTTCAGTTCACAGATACGCAGTATTTT.

The chain links TRBV2 to TRBJ2-5; 7 nucleotides agree with TRBD1. This CDR3 is built from 15 residues. After removal of 0 bases from V and 7 bases from J, the junction contained 8 bases not matched to a gene. Germline V CDR1 and CDR2: SNHLY, FYNNEI. CDR3 nucleotide sequence: TGTGCCAGCAGTGAAGCCCCAGGGGGACGGGGGACCCAGTACTTC. Translated: CASSEAPGGRGTQYF.

This chain joins TRBV9 and TRBJ2-3; 9 bases fit TRBD1. The V segment lost 3 bases and the J segment 1 base; nucleotides outside the gene matches: 3. This CDR3 has 15 residues. Germline lookup yields CDR1 SGDLS and CDR2 YYNGEE. The chain's CDR3 is CASSDRDRGTDTQYF. The DNA for the CDR3 is TGTGCCAGCAGCGACCGGGACAGGGGCACAGATACGCAGTATTTT.

The chain uses TRBV12-3 or TRBV12-4 and TRBJ2-4; D is unclear. V lost 0 bases to trimming and J lost 8 bases, with 5 bases between them. This CDR3 is 12 amino acids long. CDR3 sequence: CASSLAQDIQYF. CDR3 coding DNA: TGTGCCAGCAGTTTAGCGCAGGACATTCAGTACTTC.

The rearrangement uses TRBV6-1 and TRBJ2-5; 11 positions match TRBD2. This CDR3 region has 16 residues. Germline V lookup: CDR1 MNHNS, CDR2 SASEGT. Trimming cost V 1 base and J 5 bases; bases outside gene matches: 6. CDR3 sequence: CASSEEGASGRETQYF. The CDR3 DNA reads as TGTGCCAGCAGTGAAGAGGGGGCTAGCGGGAGGGAGACCCAGTACTTC.

The chain combines TRBV20-1 with TRBJ2-1, with a weak D call TRBD2 (5 bases). There are 15 residues in the CDR3. The germline V gene encodes CDR1 DFQATT and CDR2 SNEGSKA (reference sequence). Trimming took 3 bases from V and 5 from J, leaving 17 bases between them. The CDR3 DNA reads as TGCAGTGCTAGTTGGCTCGGAGGAGAGCACAATGAGCAGTTCTTC. This gives the protein CSASWLGGEHNEQFF.

The chain recombines TRBV30 with TRBJ1-2; D remains ambiguous. V was shortened by 3 bases and J by 7 bases, with 12 bases between the two germline ends. This CDR3 is built from 12 residues. Germline V CDR1 and CDR2: GTSNPN, SVGIG (reference sequence). DNA for the CDR3: TGTGCCTGGAGGGCAGCGCACGTTGGCTACACCTTC. Amino acid sequence: CAWRAAHVGYTF.

This clone has just one count. The chain recombines TRBV15 with TRBJ1-1; TRBD1 aligns across 9 bases. V lost 4 bases and J lost 5; bases outside the gene matches: 8. In germline, CDR1 is LNHNV, CDR2 YYDKDF (reference sequence). The CDR3 runs to 15 residues. The DNA for the CDR3 is TGTGCCACCAGCACCGGGACAGGGCCTGAAACTGAAGCTTTCTTT. It yields the protein CATSTGTGPETEAFF.

The chain recombines TRBV7-9 with TRBJ2-4; 10 bases agree with TRBD1. The V gene's germline CDR1 is SEHNR and CDR2 FQNEAQ (reference sequence). This CDR3 has 15 amino acids. Trimming cost V 4 bases and J 9 bases; bases outside gene matches: 9. The CDR3 DNA sequence: TGTGCCAGCAGCTCCATGGCGGGACAGGGGTTCATTCAGTACTTC. Its protein product is CASSSMAGQGFIQYF.

This chain joins TRBV12-3 or TRBV12-4 and TRBJ1-2, with TRBD1 as a possible D gene (6 bases). This CDR3 contains 13 residues. V lost 4 bases and J lost 8, with 14 bases in between. The chain's CDR3 is CASSYRQVGGYTF. The DNA of the CDR3 is TGTGCCAGCAGTTACAGACAGGTGGGGGGCTACACCTTC.

The chain employs TRBV3-1 (or the pseudogene TRBV3-2) and TRBJ2-7, with D possibly being TRBD2 (6 bases). V dropped 2 bases and J dropped 1 base, with 12 bases sitting between them. The CDR3 is made up of 15 amino acids. The germline CDR1 and CDR2 sequences are LGHDT and YNNKEL (reference sequence). CDR3 amino acids: CASSQSRGMSYEQYF. The CDR3 region has the DNA TGTGCCAGCAGCCAAAGTCGCGGGATGTCCTACGAGCAGTACTTC.

J is TRBJ2-2 and V is TRBV5-1; no clear D. V dropped 4 bases and J dropped 4 bases, with 11 bases sitting between them. Germline CDR1 reads SGHRS; CDR2 reads YFSETQ. This CDR3 is 14 amino acids long. CDR3 region: CASSPELSTGELFF. In nucleotides, the CDR3 is TGCGCCAGCAGCCCGGAGCTGAGCACCGGGGAGCTGTTTTTT.

The chain recombines TRBV21-1 with TRBJ2-2; TRBD1 is taken as the D call from the table, unchecked against the DNA. TRBV21-1 constitutes a pseudogene. This CDR3 region has 17 residues. For the CDR3, the DNA is TGTGCCAGCAGCAAAGCGGGATTTAGGGGAAACACCGGGGAGCTGTTTTTT. Translation: CASSKAGFRGNTGELFF.

V and J are TRBV15 and TRBJ1-5; TRBD1 is a possible D gene (5 bases). Looked up from germline, CDR1 is LNHNV and CDR2 is YYDKDF (reference sequence). This CDR3 region has 13 residues. Trimming shortened V by 3 bases and J by 6 bases, and 9 bases separated the two germline ends. Here the CDR3 reads CATSRGLVQPQHF. Written as DNA, the CDR3 is TGTGCCACCAGCAGGGGGCTGGTTCAGCCCCAGCATTTT.

This sequence joins TRBV4-1 and TRBJ2-7; D remains unclear. With 3 bases removed from V and 0 bases from J, the gap between germline ends came to 6 bases. This CDR3 is 13 amino acids long. From germline, CDR1 is MGHRA and CDR2 YSYEKL. The CDR3 sequence: CASSHPGSYEQYF. The CDR3 DNA reads as TGCGCCAGCAGCCACCCGGGCTCCTACGAGCAGTACTTC.

The chain links TRBV5-1 to TRBJ2-3; tentative D call: TRBD2 (5 bases). CDR3 length equals 14 residues. Germline V gene data show CDR1 as SGHRS and CDR2 as YFSETQ. With 0 bases removed from V and 6 bases from J, the gap between germline ends came to 11 bases. CDR3 residues: CASSLVTGYDTQYF. The CDR3 DNA reads as TGCGCCAGCAGCTTGGTGACGGGGTACGATACGCAGTATTTT.

DNA for the CDR3: TGTGCCAGCAGTACAAGCGGGAGTTACACCGGGGAGCTGTTTTTT. Translating gives CASSTSGSYTGELFF. This chain links TRBV27 with TRBJ2-2, with TRBD2 identical over 8 bases. This CDR3 contains 15 residues. Germline lookup yields CDR1 MNHEY and CDR2 SMNVEV (reference sequence). Trimming cost V 5 bases and J 3 bases; bases outside gene matches: 5.

This rearrangement joins TRBV5-5 to TRBJ2-5; D call uncertain. Germline V gene data show CDR1 as SGHKS and CDR2 as YYEKEE (reference sequence). The CDR3 consists of 14 residues. Trimming shortened V by 0 bases and J by 8 bases, and 14 bases separated the two germline ends. CDR3 residues: CASSLAGTFRTQYF. The CDR3 DNA sequence: TGTGCCAGCAGCTTGGCAGGTACTTTCCGAACCCAGTACTTC. The complete variable domain, with remaining parts taken from reference TRBV5-5 and TRBJ2-5, reads DAGVTQSPTHLIKTRGQQVTLRCSPISGHKSVSWYQQVLGQGPQFIFQYYEKEERGRGNFPDRFSARQFPNYSSELNVNALLLGDSALYLCASSLAGTFRTQYFGPGTRLLVL.

This chain links TRBV28 with TRBJ1-2; 8 bases are a match to TRBD1. The CDR3 spans 13 residues. The germline gives CDR1 MDHEN, CDR2 SYDVKM. The ends lost 7 bases at V and 4 bases at J; junction bases unmatched: 5. CDR3 sequence reads: CASNPGQGYGYTF. As DNA, the CDR3 is TGTGCCAGCAATCCCGGACAGGGCTATGGCTACACCTTC.

This chain joins TRBV20-1 and TRBJ1-1, with D possibly matching TRBD1 (5 bases). Germline V CDR1 and CDR2: DFQATT, SNEGSKA (reference sequence). V lost 3 bases to trimming and J lost 7 bases, with 9 bases between them. The CDR3 length is 11 residues. The CDR3 sequence: CSASSGGEAFF. The CDR3 bases are TGCAGTGCTAGTTCGGGGGGTGAAGCTTTCTTT.

This chain joins TRBV5-1 and TRBJ1-3; the D gene is possibly TRBD1 (5 bases). Trimming took off 6 bases at V and 2 bases at J, with 9 bases between the two ends. Germline V lookup: CDR1 SGHRS, CDR2 YFSETQ. There are 13 residues in the CDR3. CDR3 DNA sequence: TGCGCCAGCAACTCAGGGACTGGAAACACCATATATTTT. Protein product: CASNSGTGNTIYF.

The rearrangement joins TRBV28 to TRBJ1-4; 8 bases agree with TRBD1. The CDR3 consists of 13 residues. V gave up 1 base and J gave up 12 bases; unmatched junction bases: 4. CDR1 is MDHEN, CDR2 SYDVKM, per germline. The CDR3 loop is CASSLFEQGELFF. CDR3 coding DNA: TGTGCCAGCAGTTTATTCGAACAGGGGGAACTGTTTTTT.

This clone was detected only once. The rearrangement links TRBV4-1 to TRBJ2-2, with 7 bases fitting TRBD2. J gave up 1 base and V 5 bases, and 10 bases lay outside the gene matches. The CDR3 extends over 17 amino acids. The germline CDR1 and CDR2 sequences are MGHRA and YSYEKL. The chain's CDR3 is CASSSTRAGENTGELFF. The DNA for the CDR3 is TGCGCCAGCAGCTCGACAAGGGCGGGGGAGAACACCGGGGAGCTGTTTTTT.